The T cell receptor beta chain under discussion was sequenced for a study of cytomegalovirus exposure and HLA in healthy donors. Study-wide results and caveats: There were 150 to 200 TCR beta chains listed as cytomegalovirus-associated.

Of note for this clone: Its cognate antigen is unknown.

The CDR3 length is 16 residues. Trimming cost V 9 bases and J 1 base; bases outside gene matches: 10. CDR1 WSHSY and CDR2 SAAADI come from the germline V gene. The assay was immunoSEQ multiplex PCR, and TCRdb's table has in-frame clones only and misses some. The repertoire includes about 180,000 clones, around nine tenths of them detected once, and more than 1.3% sits in the top ten. This chain joins TRBV10-2 and TRBJ1-5; 9 bases align to TRBD1. This receptor was obtained from a woman between 25 and 40 years old in good health and CMV-seronegative. Sequencing was done on a sample of PBMCs. The CDR3 DNA follows: TGCGCCAGAGCCGGGACAGGGATCGAAAGCAATCAGCCCCAGCATTTT. Translating gives CARAGTGIESNQPQHF.